This entry is about one T cell receptor (beta chain). Its antigen is not identified. This sample's time point: patch test 2, 6 weeks after DPC sensitization. Stated treatment: therapeutic diphenylcyclopropenone sensitization with weekly scalp DPC. Between the trimmed V and J ends, which lost 4 bases and 7 bases, there was a span of 17 bases. Germline CDR1 reads SGDLS; CDR2 reads YYNGEE. The CDR3 loop spans 14 amino acids. The entry originates in a study of human T cells and chemical hapten exposure. General study findings and limits: Expanded TCRs produced significantly more large CDR3 similarity clusters than controls did.

TCRdb re-analysed the RACE reads in MiXCR, keeping a single row per CDR3 protein. This table has 110,000 to 150,000 distinct CDR3 sequences, approximately 12% appearing once. Sample: whole blood, taken in connection with sensitization to the hapten diphenylcyclopropenone (DPC). This sequence joins TRBV9 and TRBJ2-5, with D perhaps TRBD2 (5 bases). This sequence originates from a woman in her fifties or sixties with alopecia areata. Some clones in this sample may be carry-over from other donors' samples. This chain's CDR3 is CASSPGMEDATQYF. CDR3 coding DNA: TGTGCCAGCAGCCCGGGGATGGAGGATGCGACCCAGTACTTC.